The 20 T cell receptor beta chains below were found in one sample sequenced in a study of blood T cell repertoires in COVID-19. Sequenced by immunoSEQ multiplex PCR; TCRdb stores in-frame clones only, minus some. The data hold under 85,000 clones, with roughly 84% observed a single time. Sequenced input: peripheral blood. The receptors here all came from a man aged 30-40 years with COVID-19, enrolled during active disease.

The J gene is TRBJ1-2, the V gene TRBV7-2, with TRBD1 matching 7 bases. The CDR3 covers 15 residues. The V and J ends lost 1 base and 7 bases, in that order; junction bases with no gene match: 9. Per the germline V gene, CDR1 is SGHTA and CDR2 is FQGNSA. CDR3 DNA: TGTGCCAGCAGCTTAGATGGCAGGGGGTATTTTGGCTACACCTTC. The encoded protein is CASSLDGRGYFGYTF.

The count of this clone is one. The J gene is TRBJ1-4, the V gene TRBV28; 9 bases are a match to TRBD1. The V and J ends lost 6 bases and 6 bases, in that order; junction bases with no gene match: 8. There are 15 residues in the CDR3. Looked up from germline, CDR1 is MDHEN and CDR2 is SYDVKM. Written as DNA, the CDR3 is TGTGCCAGCAGACCTCCGGGACAGGGATATGAAAAACTGTTTTTT. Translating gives CASRPPGQGYEKLFF.

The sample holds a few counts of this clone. CDR3 bases: TGTGCCAGCCGGGACAGCCATGGCTACACCTTC. Its translation: CASRDSHGYTF. V is TRBV2 and J is TRBJ1-2, with 7 bases matching TRBD1. V dropped 8 bases and J dropped 6; count of bases not matched to a gene: 3. Germline loops: CDR1 SNHLY, CDR2 FYNNEI. The CDR3 is 11 residues long.

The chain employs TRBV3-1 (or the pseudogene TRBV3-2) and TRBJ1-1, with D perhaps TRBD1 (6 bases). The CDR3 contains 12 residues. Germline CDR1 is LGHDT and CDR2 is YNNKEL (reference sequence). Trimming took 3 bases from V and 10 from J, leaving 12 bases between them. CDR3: CASSHLRGGAFF. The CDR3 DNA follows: TGTGCCAGCAGCCACCTGAGGGGGGGAGCTTTCTTT.

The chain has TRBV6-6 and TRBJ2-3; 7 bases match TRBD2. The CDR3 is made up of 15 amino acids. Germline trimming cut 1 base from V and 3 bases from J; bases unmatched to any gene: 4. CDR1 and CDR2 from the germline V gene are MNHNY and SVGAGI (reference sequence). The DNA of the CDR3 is TGTGCCAGCAGTTACTTGGCTAGCGGTACAGATACGCAGTATTTT. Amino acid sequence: CASSYLASGTDTQYF.

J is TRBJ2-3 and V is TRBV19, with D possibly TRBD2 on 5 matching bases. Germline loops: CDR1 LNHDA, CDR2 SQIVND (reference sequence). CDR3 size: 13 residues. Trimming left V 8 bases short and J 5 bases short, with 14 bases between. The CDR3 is CASASTSGDTQYF. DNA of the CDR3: TGTGCCAGTGCTTCAACTAGTGGAGATACGCAGTATTTT.

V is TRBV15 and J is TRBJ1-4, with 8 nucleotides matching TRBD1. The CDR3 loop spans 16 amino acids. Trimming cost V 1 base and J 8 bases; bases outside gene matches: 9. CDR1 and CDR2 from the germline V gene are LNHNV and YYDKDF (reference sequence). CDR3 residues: CATSRGGQGAREKLFF. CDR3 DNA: TGTGCCACCAGCAGAGGTGGGCAGGGGGCAAGGGAAAAACTGTTTTTT.

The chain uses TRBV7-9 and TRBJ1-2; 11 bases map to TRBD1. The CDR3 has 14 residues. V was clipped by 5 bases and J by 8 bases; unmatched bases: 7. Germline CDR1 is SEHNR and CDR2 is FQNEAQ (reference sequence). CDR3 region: CASSPRWTGGGYTF. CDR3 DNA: TGTGCCAGCAGCCCCAGATGGACAGGGGGCGGCTACACCTTC.

Here the CDR3 DNA reads TGTGCCACCAGCAGAGGGGGACAGGGGGCTAATGAGCAGTTCTTC. Protein product: CATSRGGQGANEQFF. This chain connects TRBV15 to TRBJ2-1; 12 nucleotides align to TRBD1. The CDR3 has 15 amino acids. Germline V gives CDR1 LNHNV, CDR2 YYDKDF (reference sequence). V shed 1 base and J 7 bases; nucleotides not matched to a gene: 2. Complete variable domain (other parts from reference TRBV15 and TRBJ2-1): DAMVIQNPRYQVTQFGKPVTLSCSQTLNHNVMYWYQQKSSQAPKLLFHYYDKDFNNEADTPDNFQSRRPNTSFCFLDIRSPGLGDTAMYLCATSRGGQGANEQFFGPGTRLTVL.

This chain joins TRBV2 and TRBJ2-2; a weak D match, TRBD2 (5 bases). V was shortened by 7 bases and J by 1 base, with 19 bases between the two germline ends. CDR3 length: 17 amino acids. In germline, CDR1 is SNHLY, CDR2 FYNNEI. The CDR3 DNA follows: TGTGCCAGCACCCAACTCCGAGGGATCGGGAACACCGGGGAGCTGTTTTTT. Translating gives CASTQLRGIGNTGELFF.

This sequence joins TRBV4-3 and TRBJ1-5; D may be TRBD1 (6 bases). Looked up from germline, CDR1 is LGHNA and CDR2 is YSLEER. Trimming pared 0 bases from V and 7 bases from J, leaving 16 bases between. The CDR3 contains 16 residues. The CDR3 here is CASSQDSNRAGQPQHF. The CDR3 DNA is TGCGCCAGCAGCCAAGATTCGAACAGGGCCGGGCAGCCCCAGCATTTT.

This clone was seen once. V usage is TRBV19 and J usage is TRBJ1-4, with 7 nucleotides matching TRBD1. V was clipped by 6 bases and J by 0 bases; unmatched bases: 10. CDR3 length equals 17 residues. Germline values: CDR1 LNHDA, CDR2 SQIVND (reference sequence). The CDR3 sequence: CASRRQGGVTTNEKLFF. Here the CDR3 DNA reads TGTGCCAGTAGGCGACAGGGTGGGGTTACAACTAATGAAAAACTGTTTTTT.

CDR3 residues: CASSVGREDRGMDGYTF. For the CDR3, the DNA is TGTGCCAGCAGCGTGGGAAGGGAAGACAGGGGGATGGATGGCTACACCTTC. The gene calls are TRBV9 and TRBJ1-2; 9 bases fit TRBD1. The germline V gene has CDR1 SGDLS and CDR2 YYNGEE. The CDR3 has 17 amino acids. V shed 2 bases, J shed 6 bases, and the junction held 14 bases outside the gene matches. Based on the CDR3 plus reference TRBV9 and TRBJ1-2, the full variable domain is DSGVTQTPKHLITATGQRVTLRCSPRSGDLSVYWYQQSLDQGLQFLIQYYNGEERAKGNILERFSAQQFPDLHSELNLSSLELGDSALYFCASSVGREDRGMDGYTFGSGTRLTVV.

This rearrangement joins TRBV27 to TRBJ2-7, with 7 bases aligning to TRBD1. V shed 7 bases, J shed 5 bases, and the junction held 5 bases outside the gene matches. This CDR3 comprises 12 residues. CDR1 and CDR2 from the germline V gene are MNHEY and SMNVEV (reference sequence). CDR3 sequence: CASTDRVNEQYF. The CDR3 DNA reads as TGTGCCAGCACAGACAGGGTCAACGAGCAGTACTTC.

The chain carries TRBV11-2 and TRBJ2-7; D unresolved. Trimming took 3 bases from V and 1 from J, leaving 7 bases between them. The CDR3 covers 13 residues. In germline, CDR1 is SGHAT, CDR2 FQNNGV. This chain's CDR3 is CASSLTLSYEQYF. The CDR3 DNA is TGTGCCAGCAGCTTGACACTTTCCTACGAGCAGTACTTC.

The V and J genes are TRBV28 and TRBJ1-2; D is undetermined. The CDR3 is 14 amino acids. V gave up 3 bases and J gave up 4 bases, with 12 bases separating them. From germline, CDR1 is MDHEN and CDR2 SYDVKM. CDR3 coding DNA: TGTGCCAGCAGTTTGAAACCGGCAGGCTATGGCTACACCTTC. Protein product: CASSLKPAGYGYTF.

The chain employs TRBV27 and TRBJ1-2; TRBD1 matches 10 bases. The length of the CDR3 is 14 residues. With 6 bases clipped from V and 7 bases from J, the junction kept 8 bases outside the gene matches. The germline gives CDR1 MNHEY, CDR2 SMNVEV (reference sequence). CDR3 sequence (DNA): TGTGCCAGCAGCCTCGGGACAGGGGCAGGTGGCTACACCTTC. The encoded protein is CASSLGTGAGGYTF.

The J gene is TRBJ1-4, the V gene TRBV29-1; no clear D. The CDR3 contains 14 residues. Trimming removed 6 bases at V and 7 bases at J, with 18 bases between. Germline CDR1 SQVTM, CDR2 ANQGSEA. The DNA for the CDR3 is TGCAGCGTCACTGGGTCCCGGGGTGGTGAAAAACTGTTTTTT. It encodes CSVTGSRGGEKLFF.

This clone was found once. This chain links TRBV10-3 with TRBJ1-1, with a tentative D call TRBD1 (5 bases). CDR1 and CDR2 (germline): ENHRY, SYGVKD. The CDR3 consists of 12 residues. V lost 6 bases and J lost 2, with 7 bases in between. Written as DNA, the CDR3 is TGTGCCATCAGCACAGGAAACACTGAAGCTTTCTTT. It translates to CAISTGNTEAFF.

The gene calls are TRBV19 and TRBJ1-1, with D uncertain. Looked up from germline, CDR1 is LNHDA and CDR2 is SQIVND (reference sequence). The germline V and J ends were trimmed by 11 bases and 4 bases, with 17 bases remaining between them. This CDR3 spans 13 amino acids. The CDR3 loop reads CASRESSPTEAFF. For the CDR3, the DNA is TGTGCCTCGCGGGAATCCTCCCCCACTGAAGCTTTCTTT.